These 7 T cell receptor beta chains originate from one sample sequenced in a study of tumor-infiltrating lymphocytes in localized non-small cell lung cancer. The repertoire was sequenced with immunoSEQ multiplex PCR; TCRdb's copy has only in-frame clones and lacks some. The sample has 15,000 to 20,000 clones; more than 60% are singletons. The material sequenced was lung tumor tissue. Receptor source: a human donor with non-small cell lung cancer.

The chain joins TRBV2 to TRBJ1-2; D not resolved. CDR1 and CDR2 from the germline V gene are SNHLY and FYNNEI. V dropped 7 bases and J dropped 8 bases, with 14 bases sitting between them. CDR3 length: 12 amino acids. CDR3 protein: CASKGGREGYTF. The CDR3 region has the DNA TGTGCCAGCAAAGGTGGTAGGGAGGGCTACACCTTC.

The chain recombines TRBV7-2 with TRBJ1-3; 8 nucleotides align to TRBD1. This CDR3 is 17 amino acids long. Looked up from germline, CDR1 is SGHTA and CDR2 is FQGNSA. Trimming took 0 bases from V and 4 from J; bases not matched to a gene: 8. The CDR3 DNA sequence: TGTGCCAGCAGCTTAGCCCTCTCAGGGGGCAGGGGAAACACCATATATTTT. Its translation is CASSLALSGGRGNTIYF. The variable domain in full, with the rest retrieved from reference TRBV7-2 and TRBJ1-3, is GAGVSQSPSNKVTEKGKDVELRCDPISGHTALYWYRQSLGQGLEFLIYFQGNSAPDKSGLPSDRFSAERTGGSVSTLTIQRTQQEDSAVYLCASSLALSGGRGNTIYFGEGSWLTVV.

In nucleotides, the CDR3 is TGCGCCAGCAGCCAAGATATCGGGCAGGGGAACACCGGGGAGCTGTTTTTT. This sequence encodes CASSQDIGQGNTGELFF. The chain is built from TRBV4-3 and TRBJ2-2, with TRBD1 as a possible D gene (5 bases). The germline CDR1 and CDR2 sequences are LGHNA and YSLEER. CDR3 length: 17 residues. Between the trimmed V and J ends, which lost 0 bases and 1 base, there was a span of 12 bases.

The chain links TRBV5-4 to TRBJ2-7, with 12 bases matching TRBD1. Germline CDR1 is SGHNT and CDR2 is YYREEE (reference sequence). The CDR3 is 15 amino acids. After removal of 4 bases from V and 9 bases from J, the junction contained 11 bases not matched to a gene. CDR3 region: CASSLRDRGREGQYF. As DNA, the CDR3 is TGTGCCAGCAGCCTCCGGGACAGGGGGCGCGAGGGGCAGTACTTC. Using reference TRBV5-4 and TRBJ2-7 for the parts outside the CDR3, the full variable domain is ETGVTQSPTHLIKTRGQQVTLRCSSQSGHNTVSWYQQALGQGPQFIFQYYREEENGRGNFPPRFSGLQFPNYSSELNVNALELDDSALYLCASSLRDRGREGQYFGPGTRLTVT.

Of note for this clone: This CDR3 is also generated by other DNA sequences in the sample. The chain combines TRBV4-1 with TRBJ1-5; no clear D gene. Trimming left V 0 bases short and J 4 bases short, with 10 bases between. Germline CDR1 reads MGHRA; CDR2 reads YSYEKL. CDR3 size: 15 residues. For the CDR3, the DNA is TGCGCCAGCAGCCAAGATTGGCCGATTAATCAGCCCCAGCATTTT. Encoded protein: CASSQDWPINQPQHF.

The chain recombines TRBV5-1 with TRBJ1-2, with D unclear. Trimming removed 0 bases at V and 6 bases at J, with 15 bases between. This CDR3 has 15 amino acids. Per the germline V gene, CDR1 is SGHRS and CDR2 is YFSETQ. The CDR3 sequence is CASSLEVTNDHGYTF. For the CDR3, the DNA is TGCGCCAGCAGCTTGGAGGTGACAAATGACCATGGCTACACCTTC.

CDR3 sequence (DNA): TGTGCCAGCAGCCCTCAGCGGGATCAGCCCCAGCATTTT. Translating gives CASSPQRDQPQHF. This rearrangement joins TRBV6-5 to TRBJ1-5; D gene uncertain. Germline lookup yields CDR1 MNHEY and CDR2 SVGAGI. The germline V and J ends were trimmed by 6 bases and 5 bases, with 11 bases remaining between them. This CDR3 is 13 amino acids long.